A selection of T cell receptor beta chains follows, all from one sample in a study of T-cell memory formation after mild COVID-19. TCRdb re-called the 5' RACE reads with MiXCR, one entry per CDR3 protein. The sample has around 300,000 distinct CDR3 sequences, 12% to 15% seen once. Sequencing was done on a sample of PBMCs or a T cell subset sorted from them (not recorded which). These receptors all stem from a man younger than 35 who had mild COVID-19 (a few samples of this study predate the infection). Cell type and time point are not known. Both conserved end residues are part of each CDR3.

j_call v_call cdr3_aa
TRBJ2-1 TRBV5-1 CASSSSPRGGPYNEQFF
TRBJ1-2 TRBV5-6 CASSFGSGEPHTF
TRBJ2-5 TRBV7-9 CASSPNRRGPQETQYF
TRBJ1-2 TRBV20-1 CSALGRYGYTF
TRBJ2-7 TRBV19 CASSMDRQGIYEQYF
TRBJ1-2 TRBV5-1 CASKRTGGDGYTF
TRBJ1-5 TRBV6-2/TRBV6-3 CASKPLDSGVNQPQHF
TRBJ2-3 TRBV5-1 CASSHAGSGTQYF
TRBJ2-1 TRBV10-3 CAISTLASDEQFF
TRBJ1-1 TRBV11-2 CASSPGTGVTAFF
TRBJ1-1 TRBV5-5 CASSRQGALSTEAFF
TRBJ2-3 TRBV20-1 CSASLPGDFTDTQYF
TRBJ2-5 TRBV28 CASSVDTGTSGETQYF
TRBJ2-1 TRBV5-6 CASSLRGANEQFF
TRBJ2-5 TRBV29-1 CSVVWSGETQYF
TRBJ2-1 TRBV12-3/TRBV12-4 CASSRHGVGRLGQFF
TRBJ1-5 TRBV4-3 CASSQDGGRHQPQHF
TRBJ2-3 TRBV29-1 CSVRSGTTTDTQYF
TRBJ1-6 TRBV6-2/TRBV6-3 CASSAKDRGFSPLHF
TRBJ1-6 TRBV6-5 CASSLRQDGLNSPLHF
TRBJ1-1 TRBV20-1 CSASWGANTEAFF
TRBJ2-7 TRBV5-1 CASSLLGYYEQYF
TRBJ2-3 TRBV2 CASRALILRVDTQYF
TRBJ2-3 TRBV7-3 CASSLSGESTDTQYF
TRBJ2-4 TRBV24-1 CATSSRVQKNIQYF
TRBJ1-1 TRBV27 CASRLGRVTEAFF
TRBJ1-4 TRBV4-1 CASSQGSGDNEKLFF
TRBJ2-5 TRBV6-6 CASSSTSPSETQYF
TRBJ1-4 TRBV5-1 CASGEGLGNEKLFF